These 18 T cell receptor beta chains came from one sample sequenced in a study of persistence of HIV-infected CD4 T cells. This was the immunoSEQ version 4 assay in survey mode. Generated by immunoSEQ multiplex PCR, the TCRdb table keeps only in-frame clones and is missing some. The sample has about 36,000 clones, approximately 78% seen once. Their recognized antigens are unknown. An overlapping HIV-1 Gag peptide pool stimulated these cells at 0.95 to 1 ug/peptide/mL. Memory cells lacking CD40L and CD69 with high CD45RO were sorted. This sample comprised cultured CD4+ T cells from PBMCs, obtained from a patient who received antiretroviral therapy. The source of these receptors is an adult with HIV. The donor label of this sample is uncertain.

V and J are TRBV6-2 or TRBV6-3 and TRBJ1-1; possibly TRBD1 for D (5 bases). Per germline, CDR1 MNHEY and CDR2 SVGEGT. V was trimmed by 5 bases and J by 0 bases, leaving 13 bases between them. There are 15 residues in the CDR3. The CDR3 protein is CASSGGWGLNTEAFF. As DNA, the CDR3 is TGTGCCAGCAGTGGAGGGTGGGGACTGAACACTGAAGCTTTCTTT.

The chain combines TRBV12-5 with TRBJ1-5; 7 bases align to TRBD1. V was clipped by 0 bases and J by 4 bases; unmatched bases: 6. CDR3 length equals 16 residues. Germline V CDR1 and CDR2: LGHNT, FRNRAP. CDR3 in amino acids: CASGLVQEGANQPQHF. CDR3 DNA sequence: TGTGCTAGTGGTTTGGTACAGGAGGGGGCGAATCAGCCCCAGCATTTT.

The genes are TRBV2 and TRBJ1-5, with D perhaps matching TRBD1 (6 bases). This CDR3 is built from 15 residues. CDR1 is SNHLY, CDR2 FYNNEI, per germline. V dropped 6 bases and J dropped 3 bases, with 15 bases sitting between them. The CDR3: CASRAGTTNNQPQHF. The CDR3 DNA reads as TGTGCCAGCAGGGCCGGGACAACTAACAATCAGCCCCAGCATTTT.

The V call is TRBV2, the J call TRBJ2-4; a weak D match, TRBD1 (6 bases). This CDR3 has 15 amino acids. Trimming took 1 base from V and 7 from J, leaving 14 bases between them. The germline V gene has CDR1 SNHLY and CDR2 FYNNEI. CDR3 in DNA: TGTGCCAGCAGTGAAGAAGGAGGCAGGGGCAACATTCAGTACTTC. Its protein product is CASSEEGGRGNIQYF.

The CDR3 region is CASSPTTSPTGELFF. The CDR3 coding sequence is TGTGCCAGCAGCCCCACGACTAGTCCGACCGGGGAGCTGTTTTTT. V and J are TRBV5-8 and TRBJ2-2, with D maybe TRBD2 (6 bases). Per germline, CDR1 SGHTS and CDR2 YDEGEE. The CDR3 is 15 residues long. The V end lost 4 bases, the J end lost 5 bases, and 15 bases lay between the germline ends. The full variable domain, in which reference TRBV5-8 and TRBJ2-2 provide the parts outside the CDR3, is EAGVTQSPTHLIKTRGQQATLRCSPISGHTSVYWYQQALGLGLQFLLWYDEGEERNRGNFPPRFSGRQFPNYSSELNVNALELEDSALYLCASSPTTSPTGELFFGEGSRLTVL.

The chain employs TRBV5-4 and TRBJ2-2, with TRBD2 as a possible D gene (5 bases). The CDR3 sequence is 15 residues long. Germline CDR1 is SGHNT and CDR2 is YYREEE (reference sequence). Trimming removed 2 bases from V and 5 bases from J, with 13 bases in between. The CDR3 loop reads CASSFEISGTGELFF. Here the CDR3 DNA reads TGTGCCAGCAGCTTCGAGATCTCGGGGACCGGGGAGCTGTTTTTT.

The genes are TRBV2 and TRBJ2-3; no reliable D call. Trimming stripped 6 bases from V and 0 bases from J, with 16 bases between. Germline lookup yields CDR1 SNHLY and CDR2 FYNNEI. The CDR3 is made up of 16 amino acids. CDR3 loop: CASSIRAATSTDTQYF. The CDR3 coding sequence is TGTGCCAGCAGCATACGGGCGGCTACTAGCACAGATACGCAGTATTTT. The whole variable domain, remainder taken from reference TRBV2 and TRBJ2-3, is EPEVTQTPSHQVTQMGQEVILRCVPISNHLYFYWYRQILGQKVEFLVSFYNNEISEKSEIFDDQFSVERPDGSNFTLKIRSTKLEDSAMYFCASSIRAATSTDTQYFGPGTRLTVL.

The V and J genes are TRBV5-1 and TRBJ2-1; 15 bases are a match to TRBD2. The CDR3 is 17 residues long. Germline trimming cut 2 bases from V and 7 bases from J; bases unmatched to any gene: 7. Germline lookup yields CDR1 SGHRS and CDR2 YFSETQ. Written as DNA, the CDR3 is TGCGCCAGCAGCTTACGGACTAGCGGGGGGGCGTATAATGAGCAGTTCTTC. Translating gives CASSLRTSGGAYNEQFF.

This clone was counted once. The V and J genes are TRBV12-3 or TRBV12-4 and TRBJ2-1; TRBD1 agrees at 11 bases. The CDR3 spans 13 residues. J was trimmed by 6 bases and V by 6 bases; bases with no gene match: 1. CDR3 DNA sequence: TGTGCCAGCAGGGGACAGGGGGGCAATGAGCAGTTCTTC. This translates into CASRGQGGNEQFF.

This chain links TRBV6-5 with TRBJ2-1, with 15 bases identical to TRBD2. J was trimmed by 10 bases and V by 4 bases; bases with no gene match: 8. Per germline, CDR1 MNHEY and CDR2 SVGAGI. The CDR3 has 16 amino acids. CDR3 amino acids: CASSSGTSGGLREQFF. As DNA, the CDR3 is TGTGCCAGCAGTTCCGGGACTAGCGGGGGGCTCCGGGAGCAGTTCTTC.

The V gene is TRBV19, the J gene TRBJ1-1; 10 nucleotides line up with TRBD1. CDR1 LNHDA and CDR2 SQIVND come from the germline V gene (reference sequence). Unmatched junction bases numbered 9, after V lost 2 bases and J lost 6 bases. This CDR3 is 16 amino acids long. Here the CDR3 reads CASSIRRGTGVPEAFF. In nucleotides, the CDR3 is TGTGCCAGTAGTATAAGGAGGGGGACAGGGGTCCCTGAAGCTTTCTTT.

This chain links TRBV6-5 with TRBJ1-4; 8 bases are shared with TRBD1. The germline gives CDR1 MNHEY, CDR2 SVGAGI. Losses at the gene ends were 3 bases for V and 8 bases for J; bases not matched to a gene: 5. CDR3 length: 14 residues. This CDR3 reads CASSYTGGREKLFF. The CDR3, as DNA: TGTGCCAGCAGTTATACAGGGGGGAGAGAAAAACTGTTTTTT.

This clone was observed a few times. The chain uses TRBV6-6 and TRBJ1-5; D not resolved. The CDR3 runs 12 residues. CDR1 is MNHNY and CDR2 is SVGAGI in the germline V gene (reference sequence). V gave up 6 bases and J gave up 11 bases, with 14 bases separating them. The CDR3 loop is CASSAHSGAQHF. In DNA form, the CDR3 reads TGTGCCAGCAGCGCTCATTCGGGAGCCCAGCATTTT.

The chain employs TRBV12-3 or TRBV12-4 and TRBJ2-1; D could derive from TRBD1 or TRBD2 (6 bases each). Between the trimmed V and J ends, which lost 3 bases and 8 bases, there was a span of 11 bases. The CDR3 has 13 amino acids. CDR3 nucleotides: TGTGCCAGCAGTTTGGCCGGGGGCGATGAGCAGTTCTTC. Translated, it gives CASSLAGGDEQFF.

The chain links TRBV6-1 to TRBJ1-5; D gene uncertain. V dropped 1 base and J dropped 8 bases, with 9 bases sitting between them. Germline values: CDR1 MNHNS, CDR2 SASEGT. The CDR3 length is 13 residues. The CDR3 coding sequence is TGTGCCAGCAGTGAAGTGGGTTGGGAGCCCCAGCATTTT. It yields the protein CASSEVGWEPQHF.

CDR3 in amino acids: CASSQDLAPAGGYTF. CDR3 coding DNA: TGTGCCAGCAGCCAAGACTTGGCCCCTGCGGGGGGCTACACCTTC. The V and J genes are TRBV14 and TRBJ1-2; unclear D gene. This CDR3 has 15 amino acids. Germline V lookup: CDR1 SGHDN, CDR2 FVKESK. V shed 0 bases and J shed 8 bases, with 16 bases lying between them.

The CDR3 DNA follows: TGTGCCTGGATACTGGACAGGGGCTCTGGCTACACCTTC. Residues: CAWILDRGSGYTF. The rearrangement uses TRBV30 and TRBJ1-2; 9 nucleotides align to TRBD1. The junction had 7 bases not matched to a gene; V was cut back by 4 bases and J by 7 bases. The germline gives CDR1 GTSNPN, CDR2 SVGIG (reference sequence). The CDR3 has 13 amino acids.

This chain links TRBV10-3 with TRBJ2-5; tentatively, D is TRBD1 or TRBD2 (5 bases each). The CDR3 runs 13 residues. The germline V gene encodes CDR1 ENHRY and CDR2 SYGVKD. V was shortened by 6 bases and J by 4 bases, with 12 bases between the two germline ends. This CDR3 reads CAISLLGGETQYF. The CDR3 DNA follows: TGTGCCATCAGCCTACTTGGGGGAGAGACCCAGTACTTC.